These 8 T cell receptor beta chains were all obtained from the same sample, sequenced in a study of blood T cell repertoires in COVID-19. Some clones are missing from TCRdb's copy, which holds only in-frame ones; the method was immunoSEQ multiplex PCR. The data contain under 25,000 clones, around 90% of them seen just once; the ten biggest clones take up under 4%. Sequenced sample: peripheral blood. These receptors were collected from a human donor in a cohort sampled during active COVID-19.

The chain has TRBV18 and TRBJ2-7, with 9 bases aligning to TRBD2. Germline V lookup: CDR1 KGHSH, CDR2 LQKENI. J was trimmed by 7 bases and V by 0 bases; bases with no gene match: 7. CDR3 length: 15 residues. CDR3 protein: CASSPPMAGGREQYF. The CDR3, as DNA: TGTGCCAGCTCACCACCGATGGCGGGAGGGAGGGAGCAGTACTTC. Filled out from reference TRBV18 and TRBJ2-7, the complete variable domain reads NAGVMQNPRHLVRRRGQEARLRCSPMKGHSHVYWYRQLPEEGLKFMVYLQKENIIDESGMPKERFSAEFPKEGPSILRIQQVVRGDSAAYFCASSPPMAGGREQYFGPGTRLTVT.

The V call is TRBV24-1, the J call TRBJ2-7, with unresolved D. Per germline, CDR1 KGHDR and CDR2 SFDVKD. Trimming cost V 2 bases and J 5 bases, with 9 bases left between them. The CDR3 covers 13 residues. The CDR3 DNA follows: TGTGCCACCAGTGATTCGGGTTATGACGAGCAGTACTTC. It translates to CATSDSGYDEQYF.

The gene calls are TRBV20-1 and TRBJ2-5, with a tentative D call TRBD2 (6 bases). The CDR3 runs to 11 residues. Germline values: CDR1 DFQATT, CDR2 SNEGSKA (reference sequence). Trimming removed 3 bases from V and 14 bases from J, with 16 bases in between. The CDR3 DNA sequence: TGCAGTGCTAGCTCCCCACGCGGGGACTACTTC. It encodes CSASSPRGDYF.

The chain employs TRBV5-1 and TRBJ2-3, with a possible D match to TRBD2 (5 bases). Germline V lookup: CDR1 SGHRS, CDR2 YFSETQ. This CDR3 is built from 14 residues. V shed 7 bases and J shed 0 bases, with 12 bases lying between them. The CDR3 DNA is TGCGCCAGCCGTGCGCGGACTAGCACAGATACGCAGTATTTT. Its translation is CASRARTSTDTQYF.

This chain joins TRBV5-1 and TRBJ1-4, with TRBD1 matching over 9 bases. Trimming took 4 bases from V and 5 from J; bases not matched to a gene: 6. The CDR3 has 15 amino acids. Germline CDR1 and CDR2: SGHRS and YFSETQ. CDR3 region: CASSLSGQGNEKLFF. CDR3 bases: TGCGCCAGCAGCCTTTCGGGACAGGGAAATGAAAAACTGTTTTTT. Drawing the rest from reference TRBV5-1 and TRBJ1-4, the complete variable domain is KAGVTQTPRYLIKTRGQQVTLSCSPISGHRSVSWYQQTPGQGLQFLFEYFSETQRNKGNFPGRFSGRQFSNSRSEMNVSTLELGDSALYLCASSLSGQGNEKLFFGSGTQLSVL.

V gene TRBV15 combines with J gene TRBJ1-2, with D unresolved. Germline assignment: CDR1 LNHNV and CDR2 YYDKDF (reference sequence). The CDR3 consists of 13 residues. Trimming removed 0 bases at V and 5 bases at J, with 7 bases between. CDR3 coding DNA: TGTGCCACCAGCAGAGACCAAATTTATGGCTACACCTTC. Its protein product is CATSRDQIYGYTF.

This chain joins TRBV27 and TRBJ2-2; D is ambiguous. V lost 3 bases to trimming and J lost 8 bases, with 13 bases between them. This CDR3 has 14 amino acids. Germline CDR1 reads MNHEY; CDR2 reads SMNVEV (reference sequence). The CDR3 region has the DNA TGTGCCAGCAGTTTGATCCAGAGGCCGGGGGAGCTGTTTTTT. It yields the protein CASSLIQRPGELFF.

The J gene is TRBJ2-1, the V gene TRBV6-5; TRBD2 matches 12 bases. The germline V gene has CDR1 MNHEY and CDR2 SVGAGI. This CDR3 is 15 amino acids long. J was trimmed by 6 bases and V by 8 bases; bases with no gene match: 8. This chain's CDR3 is CASGRLAGVGNEQFF. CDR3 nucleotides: TGTGCCAGCGGGCGACTAGCGGGAGTGGGCAATGAGCAGTTCTTC.